The 8 T cell receptor beta chains below come from one sample, sequenced in a study of patients and donors after allogeneic stem cell transplantation. TCRdb reprocessed the RT-PCR reads with MiXCR, giving one entry per CDR3 protein. This table has around 240,000 distinct CDR3 sequences, 13% to 15% appearing once. The sequenced material came from blood, either unsorted or a sorted T cell fraction (not recorded which). The receptors were gathered from a human donor who was either an allogeneic HSCT recipient or a stem cell or donor lymphocyte infusion donor (not recorded which). It is not recorded whose cells these are; they may come from a transplant donor.

The chain joins TRBV27 to TRBJ2-2, with 7 bases aligning to TRBD2. V dropped 5 bases and J dropped 1; count of bases not matched to a gene: 13. Germline loops: CDR1 MNHEY, CDR2 SMNVEV (reference sequence). The CDR3 length is 18 residues. The CDR3 DNA follows: TGTGCCAGCAGTCACGGACTAGTTGAGGCTCTGAACACCGGGGAGCTGTTTTTT. It encodes CASSHGLVEALNTGELFF.

The chain joins TRBV29-1 to TRBJ1-4; TRBD1 agrees at 12 bases. This CDR3 has 15 residues. CDR1 is SQVTM and CDR2 is ANQGSEA in the germline V gene. The trim removed 6 bases at V and 0 bases at J, leaving 2 bases unmatched. The CDR3 DNA is TGCAGCGTGGGACAGGGGGCATCAACTAATGAAAAACTGTTTTTT. Protein sequence: CSVGQGASTNEKLFF. Based on the CDR3 plus reference TRBV29-1 and TRBJ1-4, the full variable domain is SAVISQKPSRDICQRGTSLTIQCQVDSQVTMMFWYRQQPGQSLTLIATANQGSEATYESGFVIDKFPISRPNLTFSTLTVSNMSPEDSSIYLCSVGQGASTNEKLFFGSGTQLSVL.

This clonotype is a singleton in its sample. The rearrangement joins TRBV5-4 to TRBJ2-7; 13 bases agree with TRBD2. V shed 0 bases, J shed 1 base, and the junction held 4 bases outside the gene matches. The germline gives CDR1 SGHNT, CDR2 YYREEE (reference sequence). The CDR3 has 17 residues. CDR3 coding DNA: TGTGCCAGCAGCTTGGGACCGGGACTAGCGGGGTCCTACGAGCAGTACTTC. Its translation: CASSLGPGLAGSYEQYF.

This clonotype has ten or more counts. The chain employs TRBV5-6 and TRBJ2-3, with a possible D match to TRBD2 (5 bases). V was clipped by 5 bases and J by 1 base, with 11 bases between them. CDR3 length equals 14 residues. CDR1 and CDR2 (germline): SGHDT, YYEEEE. The CDR3 loop is CASSSDWGTDTQYF. In DNA, the CDR3 is TGTGCCAGCAGTTCGGACTGGGGCACAGATACGCAGTATTTT.

This clonotype appeared a single time. The CDR3 is CSASSAGGWDEQYF. Written as DNA, the CDR3 is TGCAGTGCTAGCTCAGCGGGAGGGTGGGACGAGCAGTACTTC. This chain connects TRBV20-1 to TRBJ2-7; 10 positions match TRBD2. Germline-derived CDR1 and CDR2 are DFQATT and SNEGSKA (reference sequence). Germline trimming cut 3 bases from V and 5 bases from J; bases unmatched to any gene: 7. This CDR3 has 14 amino acids.

The gene calls are TRBV9 and TRBJ2-3, with D uncertain. Trimming took 3 bases from V and 2 from J, leaving 13 bases between them. In germline, CDR1 is SGDLS, CDR2 YYNGEE. The CDR3 has 15 amino acids. The CDR3: CASSAKQQFTDTQYF. Written as DNA, the CDR3 is TGTGCCAGCAGCGCTAAACAGCAATTCACAGATACGCAGTATTTT. The full variable domain, in which reference TRBV9 and TRBJ2-3 provide the parts outside the CDR3, is DSGVTQTPKHLITATGQRVTLRCSPRSGDLSVYWYQQSLDQGLQFLIQYYNGEERAKGNILERFSAQQFPDLHSELNLSSLELGDSALYFCASSAKQQFTDTQYFGPGTRLTVL.

The sample holds many counts of this clonotype. The V and J genes are TRBV11-2 and TRBJ2-3; D remains ambiguous. There are 14 residues in the CDR3. V lost 1 base and J lost 6, with 11 bases in between. Looked up from germline, CDR1 is SGHAT and CDR2 is FQNNGV. Here the CDR3 reads CASSLAALLDTQYF. CDR3 coding DNA: TGTGCCAGCAGCTTAGCGGCCCTTCTGGATACGCAGTATTTT.

This clonotype has more than one count but fewer than ten. The V call is TRBV5-6, the J call TRBJ1-2; D possibly corresponds to TRBD1 (6 bases). The CDR3 is made up of 16 amino acids. The germline V gene encodes CDR1 SGHDT and CDR2 YYEEEE. V was shortened by 2 bases and J by 7 bases, with 21 bases between the two germline ends. The CDR3 loop reads CASSFGFRGEYLGYTF. In nucleotides, the CDR3 is TGTGCCAGCAGCTTCGGTTTCAGGGGAGAATACCTTGGCTACACCTTC.